Described below is a single T cell receptor beta chain sequence and its context. Its target is not known. CD45RO-negative CD8 cells positively selected for CCR7 made up the naive population, which excluded terminally differentiated effector memory CD45RA+ cells. Per sorted-subset replicate PCR, input was approximately 0.2 ug DNA, representing tens of thousands of T cell genomes. The table came from immunoSEQ multiplex PCR; TCRdb's copy has only in-frame clones and leaves some out. Found here are fewer than 1 million clones, about 97% of them singletons; the top ten hold 0.2% to 0.25%. The data are from a study of shared clonotypes between healthy human individuals. Study-wide points: Collection of samples was limited to blood; tissue repertoires likely differ.

The junction had 11 bases not matched to a gene; V was cut back by 0 bases and J by 1 base. Germline V gives CDR1 LNHNV, CDR2 YYDKDF (reference sequence). The CDR3 totals 19 residues. Material: naive CD8+ T cells sorted from blood. The chain employs TRBV15 and TRBJ2-2, with TRBD2 matching over 7 bases. The sequence was obtained from a man aged 25 to 40 in good health. In DNA form, the CDR3 reads TGTGCCACCAGCAGAGATCCCCTTGAGCTAGCGGAGAACACCGGGGAGCTGTTTTTT. It encodes CATSRDPLELAENTGELFF.